The clone carrying this TCR beta chain was found once. The CDR3 runs 14 residues. V lost 6 bases and J 4 bases, leaving 13 bases between the germline ends. In germline, CDR1 is LNHDA, CDR2 SQIVND (reference sequence). The data belong to a study of blood T cell repertoires in COVID-19. In the authors' workflow: Nucleated cell counts were estimated from reference gene primer amplification. Clones were read by immunoSEQ multiplex PCR, and TCRdb kept only the in-frame ones, dropping some. V, J and clone size are taken as reported in that table, and D and trimming were inferred from the DNA itself. The sample carries about 240,000 clones, roughly four fifths recorded once.

Sequenced sample: peripheral blood. The V call is TRBV19, the J call TRBJ2-1; D is uncertain. This receptor was identified in a woman older than 75 with COVID-19, enrolled during active disease. The CDR3 reads CASREKLVYNEQFF. CDR3 DNA sequence: TGTGCCAGTAGAGAGAAACTGGTATACAATGAGCAGTTCTTC.